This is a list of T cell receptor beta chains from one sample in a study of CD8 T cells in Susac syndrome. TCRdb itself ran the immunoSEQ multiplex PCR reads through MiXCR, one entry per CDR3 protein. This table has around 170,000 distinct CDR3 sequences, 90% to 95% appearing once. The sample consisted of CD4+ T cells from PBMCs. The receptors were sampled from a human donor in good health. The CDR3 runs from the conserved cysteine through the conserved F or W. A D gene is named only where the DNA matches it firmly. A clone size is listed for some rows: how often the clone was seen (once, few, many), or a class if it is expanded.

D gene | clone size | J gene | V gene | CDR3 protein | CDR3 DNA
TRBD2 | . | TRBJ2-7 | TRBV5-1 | CASSLAIGGTEQYF | TGCGCCAGCAGCTTGGCCATCGGGGGGACCGAGCAGTACTTC
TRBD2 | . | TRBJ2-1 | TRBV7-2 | CASSIRLAGSLRNYNEQFF | TGTGCCAGCAGCATCCGACTAGCGGGGTCCCTCAGAAATTACAATGAGCAGTTCTTC
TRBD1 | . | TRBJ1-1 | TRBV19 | CATSRGSVNTEAFF | TGTGCCACCTCCAGGGGGTCGGTGAACACTGAAGCTTTCTTT
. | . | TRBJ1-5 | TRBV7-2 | CASSLAGGYNQPQHF | TGTGCCAGCAGCTTAGCAGGGGGATACAATCAGCCCCAGCATTTT
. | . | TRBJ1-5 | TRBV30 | CAWSNTEGQPQHF | TGTGCCTGGAGTAATACCGAGGGGCAGCCCCAGCATTTT
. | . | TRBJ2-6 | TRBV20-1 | CSATQGSGANVLTF | TGCAGTGCTACTCAGGGTTCTGGGGCCAACGTCCTGACTTTC
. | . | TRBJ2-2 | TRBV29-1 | CSFGTRGTGELFF | TGCAGCTTCGGGACCCGAGGGACCGGGGAGCTGTTTTTT
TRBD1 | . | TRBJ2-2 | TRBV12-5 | CASGSGTGVTGELFF | TGTGCTAGTGGTTCTGGGACAGGGGTGACCGGGGAGCTGTTTTTT
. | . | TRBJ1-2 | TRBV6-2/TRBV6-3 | CASVAWGAIYGYTF | TGTGCCAGCGTTGCATGGGGGGCGATCTATGGCTACACCTTC
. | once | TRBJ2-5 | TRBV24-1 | CATSVAAEETQYF | TGTGCCACCAGTGTTGCGGCCGAGGAGACCCAGTACTTC
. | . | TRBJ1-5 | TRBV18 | CASSQWQGGEPQHF | TGTGCCAGCTCACAATGGCAGGGAGGCGAGCCCCAGCATTTT
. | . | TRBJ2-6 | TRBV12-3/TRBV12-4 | CASSYTLSGANVLTF | TGTGCCAGCAGTTATACCCTCTCTGGGGCCAACGTCCTGACTTTC
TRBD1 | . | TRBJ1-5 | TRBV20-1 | CSARDRVLSNQPQHF | TGCAGTGCCAGGGACAGGGTCCTTAGCAATCAGCCCCAGCATTTT
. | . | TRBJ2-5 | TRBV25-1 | CASSEGKGKRETQYF | TGTGCCAGCAGTGAAGGGAAGGGGAAGCGAGAGACCCAGTACTTC
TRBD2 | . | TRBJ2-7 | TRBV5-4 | CASSPAGSSGRPYEQYF | TGTGCCAGCAGCCCCGCGGGATCTAGCGGGAGGCCGTACGAGCAGTACTTC
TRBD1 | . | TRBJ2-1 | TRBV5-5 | CASSLGDRTFNEQFF | TGTGCCAGCAGCTTGGGGGACAGGACCTTCAATGAGCAGTTCTTC
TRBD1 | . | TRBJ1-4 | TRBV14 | CASSQGDRDRGLGGEKLFF | TGTGCCAGCAGCCAAGGTGACCGGGACAGGGGTCTCGGAGGTGAAAAACTGTTTTTT
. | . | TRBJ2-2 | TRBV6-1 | CASSEGDNRELFF | TGTGCCAGCAGTGAAGGTGACAACAGGGAGCTGTTTTTT
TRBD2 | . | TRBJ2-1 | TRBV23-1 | CASSQSCGRDISYNEQFF | TGCGCCAGCAGTCAATCCTGCGGGAGAGACATCTCCTACAATGAGCAGTTCTTC
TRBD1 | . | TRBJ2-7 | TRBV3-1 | CASSQTGTARYEQYF | TGTGCCAGCAGCCAGACCGGGACAGCCCGCTACGAGCAGTACTTC
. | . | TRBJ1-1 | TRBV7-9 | CASSSQGMGTEAFF | TGTGCCAGCAGCTCACAGGGCATGGGAACTGAAGCTTTCTTT
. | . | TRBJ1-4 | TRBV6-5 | CASSFGILEKLFF | TGTGCCAGCAGTTTCGGGATACTTGAAAAACTGTTTTTT